Listed below are T cell receptor beta chains from one sample, sequenced in a study of CD8+CD57+ T cells in acquired aplastic anemia. MiXCR, run by TCRdb on the reads, gives a single entry per CDR3 protein. This sample yields 200,000 to 250,000 distinct CDR3 sequences, of which more than 40% are seen a single time; roughly 8% belongs to the top ten. Sequenced input: sorted CD4+, CD8+, or CD8+CD57+ T cells (not recorded which) from PBMCs. These receptors originate from a human donor with aplastic anemia. The CDR3 runs from the conserved cysteine through the conserved F or W. The D gene is left open where the match is weak. Only some rows state a clone size, as once, few, many or a class for expanded clones.

D	size	V	J	DNA	CDR3
TRBD2	.	TRBV2	TRBJ2-1	TGTGCCAGCAGTACTAGCGGGGGAAATGAGCGGTTCTTC	CASSTSGGNERFF
TRBD1	.	TRBV5-4	TRBJ1-6	TGTGCCAGCAGCTCCGGGACAGATAATTCACCCCTCCACTTT	CASSSGTDNSPLHF
TRBD1	many	TRBV5-1	TRBJ2-7	TGCGCCAGCAGCTCGTTAGCGAGACAGGGGGCGGACACCTACGAGCAGTACTTC	CASSSLARQGADTYEQYF
.	many	TRBV6-2/TRBV6-3	TRBJ1-5	TGTGCCAGCAGCCGAGGACGGACTTCGGGCAATCAGCCCCAGCATTTT	CASSRGRTSGNQPQHF
TRBD2	many	TRBV10-2	TRBJ2-7	TGCGCCAGCAGTGAGTGGAATAGCGGGACCTACGAGCAGTACTTC	CASSEWNSGTYEQYF
TRBD1	.	TRBV24-1	TRBJ1-5	TGTGCCACCAGCTTGGACAGGGCCCCCAATCAGCCCCAGCATTTT	CATSLDRAPNQPQHF
TRBD2	many	TRBV5-6	TRBJ2-3	TGTGCCAGCAGATTAAACGGGGGGAGGATCACAGATACGCAGTATTTT	CASRLNGGRITDTQYF
TRBD1	many	TRBV12-3/TRBV12-4	TRBJ2-7	TGTGCCAGCAGTATAGTGGACAGGATCTACGAGCAGTACTTC	CASSIVDRIYEQYF
TRBD2	.	TRBV9	TRBJ2-1	TGTGCCAGCAGCGCCTCCTCTAGCGGGGGGCTCTACAATGAGCAGTTCTTC	CASSASSSGGLYNEQFF
TRBD1	.	TRBV6-5	TRBJ1-6	TGTGCCAGCAGTGCGGGACAGGGCGAATCACCCCTCCACTTT	CASSAGQGESPLHF
.	many	TRBV9	TRBJ2-1	TGTGCCAGCAGCGTAGCTACTATAGCGACCAACTACAATGAGCAGTTCTTC	CASSVATIATNYNEQFF
TRBD1	many	TRBV28	TRBJ1-1	TGTGCCAGCAGTTCCCAGGACAGGGCTGAAGCTTTCTTT	CASSSQDRAEAFF
TRBD1	.	TRBV19	TRBJ1-4	TGTGCCAGTAGTATTGGACAGGTTAATGAAAAACTGTTTTTT	CASSIGQVNEKLFF
TRBD1	many	TRBV2	TRBJ2-1	TGTGCCAGCAGTGACCCGGGACAGGGCTACAATGAGCAGTTCTTC	CASSDPGQGYNEQFF
.	.	TRBV10-3	TRBJ1-2	TGTGCCATCAGTGAGTCGCAGGAAAGACAACCAGGGCGCGGCTACACCTTC	CAISESQERQPGRGYTF
TRBD2	.	TRBV4-1	TRBJ2-1	TGCGCCAGCAGCCAAGGGCTAGCGGCCTCCAATGAGCAGTTCTTC	CASSQGLAASNEQFF
.	.	TRBV11-1	TRBJ1-4	TGTGCCAGCAGCTTGTGGGGGGCTAATGAAAAACTGTTTTTT	CASSLWGANEKLFF
.	many	TRBV6-2/TRBV6-3	TRBJ1-6	TGTGCCAGCAGCAAGTTCAGTTCACCCCTCCACTTT	CASSKFSSPLHF
.	.	TRBV29-1	TRBJ1-2	TGCGGCGTTGACTACTATGGCTACACCTTC	CGVDYYGYTF
TRBD2	.	TRBV7-9	TRBJ2-3	TGTGCCAGCAGCCCAACTAGCGACTACGATACGCAGTATTTT	CASSPTSDYDTQYF
.	few	TRBV29-1	TRBJ2-3	TGCAGCGTGGCTCCCAGGGTCCGCACAGATACGCAGTATTTT	CSVAPRVRTDTQYF
.	many	TRBV20-1	TRBJ1-1	TGCAGTGCTAGAGAGGCCGGTGGGGGGACTGAAGCTTTCTTT	CSAREAGGGTEAFF
.	many	TRBV25-1	TRBJ1-2	TGTGCCAGCAGCACGAAAGGGGAGGGAGCTTATGGCTACACCTTC	CASSTKGEGAYGYTF
TRBD1	.	TRBV7-9	TRBJ2-7	TGTGCCAGCAGCCCTACGGGGCAGGGGGTCAGCTACGAGCAGTACTTC	CASSPTGQGVSYEQYF
.	.	TRBV9	TRBJ1-2	TGTGCCAGCAGCACCCGGGTGGGGCCCTGGAATGGCTACCCCTTC	CASSTRVGPWNGYPF
.	.	TRBV15	TRBJ1-2	TGTGCCACCAGCAGAGAGCGGGGTCTAAACTATGGCTACACCTTC	CATSRERGLNYGYTF
.	few	TRBV5-1	TRBJ2-5	TGCGCCAGCAGCTTGGACGCAGGGAGCGAGACCCAGTACTTC	CASSLDAGSETQYF
.	many	TRBV2	TRBJ2-4	TGTGCCAGCAGGCGGGGTACCCAATTCCCAGGCATTCAGTACTTC	CASRRGTQFPGIQYF
.	many	TRBV7-8	TRBJ1-6	TGTGCCAGCAGCTTAATTGGGGTCTCCTATAATTCACCCCTCCACTTT	CASSLIGVSYNSPLHF
.	.	TRBV7-8	TRBJ1-6	TGTGCCAGCAGCCCCGTCCCGGTGGGGGTTAATTCACCCCTCCACTTT	CASSPVPVGVNSPLHF
.	.	TRBV9	TRBJ2-3	TGTGCCAGCAGCGTAGAGGAGTACAATGAGCAGTATTTT	CASSVEEYNEQYF
TRBD1	many	TRBV6-2/TRBV6-3	TRBJ2-3	TGTGCCAGCAGTTCTTGGGACAGAGCCACAGATACGCAGTATTTT	CASSSWDRATDTQYF
TRBD2	.	TRBV19	TRBJ2-1	TGTGCCAGTAGTCTCAACCCTAAAAGCAGACTAGCGGGGTTCAATGAGCAGTTCTTC	CASSLNPKSRLAGFNEQFF
.	.	TRBV6-5	TRBJ1-2	TGTGCCAGCACCAAGCGGGCCGACTATGGCTACACCTTC	CASTKRADYGYTF
.	once	TRBV7-8	TRBJ2-7	TGTGCCAGCAGCCCCCAAACAGGGTATGGTTCACCCCTCCACTTC	CASSPQTGYGSPLHF
.	.	TRBV7-2	TRBJ2-1	TGTGCCAGCAGCTTAGTCAGAAAAGGGCCCAATGAGCAGTTCTTC	CASSLVRKGPNEQFF
.	.	TRBV10-3	TRBJ1-4	TGTGCCATCAGCCTACAGCGCGGTGGGGGGGAAAAACTGTTTTTT	CAISLQRGGGEKLFF
TRBD2	few	TRBV6-5	TRBJ2-3	TGTGCCAGCAGCCGGACTAGCGAACACACAGATACGCAGTATTTT	CASSRTSEHTDTQYF
.	many	TRBV14	TRBJ2-7	TGTGCCAGCAGCCAAGATAGCACCACCCCCTACGAGCAGTACTTC	CASSQDSTTPYEQYF
TRBD2	.	TRBV7-3	TRBJ2-1	TGTGCCAGCAGCCTCTACCTCAGAAGCGGGGGAGGATACAATGAGCAGTTCTTC	CASSLYLRSGGGYNEQFF
.	.	TRBV6-6	TRBJ2-7	TGTGCCAGCGGTCCCGGATCCTACGAGCAGTACTTC	CASGPGSYEQYF
TRBD1	.	TRBV7-9	TRBJ2-7	TGTGCCAGCAGCTTAGCGGGGACAGGGGACTACGAGCAGTACTTC	CASSLAGTGDYEQYF
TRBD2	few	TRBV2	TRBJ2-7	TGTGCCAGCAGAAAATTAGCGGGGTGGTCCTCCTACGAGCAGTACTTC	CASRKLAGWSSYEQYF
TRBD1	.	TRBV2	TRBJ1-2	TGTGCCAGCGTCGCCGGGACAGGGGACGGCTACACCTTC	CASVAGTGDGYTF
TRBD1	many	TRBV4-3	TRBJ2-7	TGCGCCAGCAGCCAAGAAGGGGGGACAGGAACCTACGAGCAGTACTTC	CASSQEGGTGTYEQYF
.	.	TRBV5-1	TRBJ1-1	TGCGCCAGCGGCTTAAGGGGCCGGGACACTGAAGCTTTCTTT	CASGLRGRDTEAFF
TRBD2	.	TRBV19	TRBJ2-1	TGTGCCAGTAGTCCCGGGACTAGCGTAGGAAATGAGCAGTTCTTC	CASSPGTSVGNEQFF
.	few	TRBV4-1	TRBJ1-3	TGCGCCAGCAGCCAAAAGACAGCTTACTCTGGAAACACCATATATTTT	CASSQKTAYSGNTIYF
TRBD1	many	TRBV15	TRBJ2-7	TGTGCCACCAGCTGGAATCTCGGGACAGGAGGAGAGGGCGTAGACGAGCAGTACTTC	CATSWNLGTGGEGVDEQYF
.	.	TRBV2	TRBJ2-3	TGTGCCAGCAACGGGTACTACACAGATACGCAGTATTTT	CASNGYYTDTQYF
.	few	TRBV6-1	TRBJ2-7	TGTGCCAGCAGTTTACCCGGCCTTAGCGGATACACCTACGAGCAGTACTTC	CASSLPGLSGYTYEQYF
.	many	TRBV9	TRBJ2-1	TGTGCCAGCAGCGTAGAAATAGGGAATGGCTACAATGAGCAGTTCTTC	CASSVEIGNGYNEQFF
TRBD1	many	TRBV30	TRBJ1-6	TGTGCCTGGAGACAGGGGGAGATTTCACCCCTCCACTTT	CAWRQGEISPLHF
.	once	TRBV5-6	TRBJ1-2	TGTGCCAGCAGCTTGGCCGGTCAGGGAATAGACGGCTACACCTTC	CASSLAGQGIDGYTF
.	once	TRBV20-1	TRBJ2-1	TGCAGTGCTAGTTTCGGGGGGCCCAATGAGCAGTTCTTC	CSASFGGPNEQFF
.	.	TRBV9	TRBJ1-1	TGTGCCAGCAGTGGACGGACTGAAGCTTTCTTT	CASSGRTEAFF
TRBD1	many	TRBV9	TRBJ1-2	TGTGCCAGCAGCGAGATAACAGGGGCCCACGACTATGGCTACACCTTC	CASSEITGAHDYGYTF
.	.	TRBV15	TRBJ2-1	TGTGCCACCAGCAGGCAAAACAGGGCCTCCTACAATGAGCAGTTCTTC	CATSRQNRASYNEQFF
.	many	TRBV7-6	TRBJ2-7	TGTGCCAGCAGCTTAGAGGCGGACTACGAGCAGTACTTC	CASSLEADYEQYF